Below, 18 T cell receptor beta chains from the same sample are listed, as sequenced in a study of neurological immune-mediated disorders. TCRdb analysed the 5' RACE reads with MiXCR anew, one entry per CDR3 protein. Altogether 45,000 to 60,000 distinct CDR3 sequences are present, around 3.6% being singletons, with the ten largest covering roughly 1.5%. The sample was PBMCs. Source of these receptors: a man aged 25-45 years with multiple sclerosis.

This clonotype was picked up many times. J is TRBJ2-7 and V is TRBV5-1; D is possibly TRBD2 (6 bases). This CDR3 has 14 amino acids. Germline CDR1 SGHRS, CDR2 YFSETQ. V was clipped by 3 bases and J by 5 bases, with 15 bases between them. The CDR3 DNA sequence: TGCGCCAGCAGCTCTCGGGGGAGGCAGGACGAGCAGTACTTC. Amino acids: CASSSRGRQDEQYF.

The J gene is TRBJ2-3, the V gene TRBV4-1; D gene ambiguous. The V gene's germline CDR1 is MGHRA and CDR2 YSYEKL. This CDR3 spans 14 amino acids. Trimming stripped 0 bases from V and 5 bases from J, with 9 bases between. The CDR3 coding sequence is TGCGCCAGCAGCCAAGATGCGCAGGTAGATACGCAGTATTTT. Translation: CASSQDAQVDTQYF.

This clonotype was seen at least ten times. The J gene is TRBJ1-1, the V gene TRBV2; maybe TRBD1 (5 bases). Deletions cut 3 bases from V and 5 bases from J, with 10 bases between. The CDR3 is 13 residues long. Germline V gives CDR1 SNHLY, CDR2 FYNNEI. CDR3 nucleotides: TGTGCCAGCAGTGACCAGGGAGGGACTGAAGCTTTCTTT. This sequence encodes CASSDQGGTEAFF.

This clonotype was seen at least ten times. This chain uses TRBV6-2 or TRBV6-3 with TRBJ2-3, with D uncertain. The germline CDR1 and CDR2 sequences are MNHEY and SVGEGT. V was trimmed by 6 bases and J by 12 bases, leaving 16 bases between them. The CDR3 loop spans 12 amino acids. The CDR3 is CASRAEAIPQYF. The CDR3 DNA sequence: TGTGCCAGCAGGGCAGAAGCCATACCTCAGTATTTT.

This clonotype is medium-sized (0.01 to 0.1%) by share. V usage is TRBV29-1 and J usage is TRBJ2-1; D remains ambiguous. The CDR3 spans 12 residues. Germline values: CDR1 SQVTM, CDR2 ANQGSEA. Trimming took 4 bases from V and 7 from J, leaving 11 bases between them. CDR3 sequence reads: CSVVQHRNEQFF. CDR3 coding DNA: TGCAGCGTTGTACAGCATCGAAATGAGCAGTTCTTC.

The table lists this clonotype with many counts. The rearrangement joins TRBV5-1 to TRBJ2-1, with TRBD2 identical over 10 bases. Trimming removed 4 bases from V and 7 bases from J; junction bases left unmatched: 8. Germline CDR1 and CDR2: SGHRS and YFSETQ. The CDR3 loop spans 15 amino acids. In DNA, the CDR3 is TGCGCCAGCAGCCCCCCAGCGGGGGGGCAAAATGAGCAGTTCTTC. Its translation is CASSPPAGGQNEQFF. Combining the CDR3 with reference TRBV5-1 and TRBJ2-1 gives the whole variable domain KAGVTQTPRYLIKTRGQQVTLSCSPISGHRSVSWYQQTPGQGLQFLFEYFSETQRNKGNFPGRFSGRQFSNSRSEMNVSTLELGDSALYLCASSPPAGGQNEQFFGPGTRLTVL.

The sample holds many counts of this clonotype. The V gene is TRBV9, the J gene TRBJ2-3, with 12 bases identical to TRBD2. The germline gives CDR1 SGDLS, CDR2 YYNGEE. The CDR3 extends over 15 amino acids. V dropped 4 bases and J dropped 9; count of bases not matched to a gene: 9. Written as DNA, the CDR3 is TGTGCCAGCAGCTTAAACCCTAGCGGGGGGGCCACGCAGTATTTT. This sequence encodes CASSLNPSGGATQYF.

This clonotype has a handful of counts. This rearrangement joins TRBV7-3 to TRBJ1-1; D is uncertain. The V and J ends lost 2 bases and 1 base respectively, with 17 bases between them. The V gene's germline CDR1 is SGHTA and CDR2 FQGTGA. The CDR3 sequence is 17 residues long. The CDR3 region is CASSLVPRRNPNTEAFF. In nucleotides, the CDR3 is TGTGCCAGCAGCTTAGTCCCAAGACGGAATCCGAACACTGAAGCTTTCTTT.

The sample holds many counts of this clonotype. This chain links TRBV5-1 with TRBJ2-7, with 8 bases fitting TRBD2. The germline V gene encodes CDR1 SGHRS and CDR2 YFSETQ. The CDR3 extends over 14 amino acids. V dropped 2 bases and J dropped 3; count of bases not matched to a gene: 4. CDR3 sequence: CASSLTSGYYEQYF. For the CDR3, the DNA is TGCGCCAGCAGCTTAACTAGCGGATACTACGAGCAGTACTTC. Together with reference TRBV5-1 and TRBJ2-7, the CDR3 gives the full variable domain: KAGVTQTPRYLIKTRGQQVTLSCSPISGHRSVSWYQQTPGQGLQFLFEYFSETQRNKGNFPGRFSGRQFSNSRSEMNVSTLELGDSALYLCASSLTSGYYEQYFGPGTRLTVT.

In this sample, this clonotype turned up many times. The V call is TRBV20-1, the J call TRBJ2-1, with TRBD2 identical over 10 bases. Germline values: CDR1 DFQATT, CDR2 SNEGSKA (reference sequence). This CDR3 has 15 amino acids. The junction had 9 bases not matched to a gene; V was cut back by 0 bases and J by 10 bases. CDR3 sequence (DNA): TGCAGTGCTAGAGATACGCTAGCGGGAGTCTGGGAGCAGTTCTTC. Amino acid sequence: CSARDTLAGVWEQFF.

In this sample, this clonotype turned up many times. The chain has TRBV9 and TRBJ2-1, with TRBD1 identical over 7 bases. Looked up from germline, CDR1 is SGDLS and CDR2 is YYNGEE. The CDR3 sequence is 14 residues long. Losses at the gene ends were 3 bases for V and 4 bases for J; bases not matched to a gene: 4. CDR3 sequence reads: CASSEGTVYNEQFF. As DNA, the CDR3 is TGTGCCAGCAGCGAGGGGACAGTTTACAATGAGCAGTTCTTC.

This clonotype was found many times. The CDR3 region has the DNA TGTGCCAGCTCACCTCGCGGGAGCGGCTCCTACAATGAGCAGTTCTTC. Encoded protein: CASSPRGSGSYNEQFF. The chain combines TRBV18 with TRBJ2-1; TRBD2 matches at 7 bases. Germline V gene sequence: CDR1 KGHSH, CDR2 LQKENI. J was trimmed by 0 bases and V by 3 bases; bases with no gene match: 5. The CDR3 spans 16 residues.

This clonotype was observed many times. The J gene is TRBJ1-2, the V gene TRBV7-9; D is perhaps TRBD1 (6 bases). In germline, CDR1 is SEHNR, CDR2 FQNEAQ (reference sequence). Trimming shortened V by 5 bases and J by 3 bases, and 16 bases separated the two germline ends. The CDR3 runs to 15 residues. CDR3 loop: CASSPQGTLHYGYTF. The CDR3, as DNA: TGTGCCAGCAGCCCCCAGGGGACGCTCCACTATGGCTACACCTTC.

This clonotype has a handful of counts. The rearrangement joins TRBV20-1 to TRBJ1-1, with D possibly being TRBD1 (6 bases). V was pared by 5 bases and J by 6 bases, with 13 bases between. Germline V CDR1 and CDR2: DFQATT, SNEGSKA (reference sequence). There are 12 residues in the CDR3. CDR3 coding DNA: TGCAGTGCTCAGGACAGCAAGCCTGAAGCTTTCTTT. Amino acid sequence: CSAQDSKPEAFF.

This clonotype has at least ten counts. The chain employs TRBV29-1 and TRBJ2-1, with 7 bases matching TRBD2. This CDR3 region has 16 residues. The junction had 14 bases not matched to a gene; V was cut back by 2 bases and J by 7 bases. Germline V CDR1 and CDR2: SQVTM, ANQGSEA. The CDR3 spells CSVESDGAGEDNEQFF. As DNA, the CDR3 is TGCAGCGTTGAAAGCGATGGCGCGGGAGAGGATAATGAGCAGTTCTTC.

This clonotype has ten or more counts. The V and J genes are TRBV6-2 or TRBV6-3 and TRBJ2-1; TRBD2 matches at 12 bases. This CDR3 region has 18 residues. The germline gives CDR1 MNHEY, CDR2 SVGEGT. V was pared by 3 bases and J by 7 bases, with 13 bases of the junction left unmatched. The CDR3 sequence: CASSYPQLAGGPGNEQFF. The CDR3 coding sequence is TGTGCCAGCAGTTATCCCCAGCTAGCGGGAGGGCCAGGGAATGAGCAGTTCTTC.

This clonotype was seen at least ten times. This rearrangement joins TRBV20-1 to TRBJ2-3, with 10 bases aligning to TRBD2. This CDR3 region has 13 residues. The V gene end was trimmed by 0 bases and the J gene end by 9 bases; junction bases not matched to a gene: 3. Germline CDR1 reads DFQATT; CDR2 reads SNEGSKA (reference sequence). The CDR3 region is CSAREAGGRTQYF. CDR3 sequence (DNA): TGCAGTGCTAGAGAAGCGGGAGGGCGCACGCAGTATTTT.

This clonotype was detected many times. The rearrangement links TRBV4-1 to TRBJ1-6, with D perhaps matching TRBD1 (5 bases). Germline-derived CDR1 and CDR2 are MGHRA and YSYEKL. Trimming cost V 1 base and J 10 bases, with 11 bases left between them. This CDR3 comprises 14 residues. The CDR3 coding sequence is TGCGCCAGCAGCCAAGGAGTCGGGGGGTCACCCCTCCACTTT. Protein product: CASSQGVGGSPLHF.